A single sample gave rise to the 5 T cell receptor beta chains below, sequenced in a study of blood T cell repertoires in COVID-19. Libraries were prepared by immunoSEQ multiplex PCR; TCRdb keeps only in-frame clonotypes and omits some of them. The table has some 87,000 clones, 80% seen once. The sequenced sample was peripheral blood. The receptors here all came from a man between 45 and 60 years old who had recovered from COVID-19.

CDR3 residues: CASRQTGNGSYEQYF. The CDR3 DNA sequence: TGTGCCAGCAGACAAACAGGGAACGGCTCCTACGAGCAGTACTTC. The chain is built from TRBV6-5 and TRBJ2-7; a possible D gene is TRBD1 (6 bases). Germline V gene lookup returns CDR1 MNHEY and CDR2 SVGAGI. Trimming took 6 bases from V and 0 from J, leaving 15 bases between them. The CDR3 runs 15 residues.

The J gene is TRBJ2-7, the V gene TRBV10-3, with 9 bases that match TRBD2. This CDR3 spans 15 amino acids. The trim removed 6 bases at V and 1 base at J, leaving 7 bases unmatched. In germline, CDR1 is ENHRY, CDR2 SYGVKD. The CDR3 reads CAIRDGSGRSYEQYF. The CDR3 DNA is TGTGCCATCAGGGACGGAAGCGGGAGGTCCTACGAGCAGTACTTC.

The rearrangement uses TRBV7-2 and TRBJ1-3; weak D call: TRBD1 (5 bases). The germline V and J ends were trimmed by 3 bases and 4 bases, with 13 bases remaining between them. There are 15 residues in the CDR3. CDR1 and CDR2 (germline): SGHTA, FQGNSA. CDR3 in DNA: TGTGCCAGCAGCTTTGCCAGGGTATCGGGAAACACCATATATTTT. It translates to CASSFARVSGNTIYF.

V and J are TRBV6-4 and TRBJ2-1; 12 bases line up with TRBD2. Germline V gene lookup returns CDR1 MRHNA and CDR2 SNTAGT. This CDR3 has 15 residues. The V and J ends lost 5 bases and 6 bases, in that order; junction bases with no gene match: 5. Written as DNA, the CDR3 is TGTGCCAGCAGTTCTAGCGGGGGGGCCTCCAATGAGCAGTTCTTC. This codes for CASSSSGGASNEQFF.

To note about this clone: Other DNA sequences from this sample encode an identical CDR3 as well. V usage is TRBV5-1 and J usage is TRBJ1-4, with a tentative D call TRBD1 (5 bases). This CDR3 is 14 amino acids long. Per the germline V gene, CDR1 is SGHRS and CDR2 is YFSETQ. V lost 2 bases to trimming and J lost 5 bases, with 10 bases between them. This chain's CDR3 is CASSLGRANEKLFF. CDR3 DNA: TGCGCCAGCAGCTTAGGCAGGGCGAATGAAAAACTGTTTTTT.